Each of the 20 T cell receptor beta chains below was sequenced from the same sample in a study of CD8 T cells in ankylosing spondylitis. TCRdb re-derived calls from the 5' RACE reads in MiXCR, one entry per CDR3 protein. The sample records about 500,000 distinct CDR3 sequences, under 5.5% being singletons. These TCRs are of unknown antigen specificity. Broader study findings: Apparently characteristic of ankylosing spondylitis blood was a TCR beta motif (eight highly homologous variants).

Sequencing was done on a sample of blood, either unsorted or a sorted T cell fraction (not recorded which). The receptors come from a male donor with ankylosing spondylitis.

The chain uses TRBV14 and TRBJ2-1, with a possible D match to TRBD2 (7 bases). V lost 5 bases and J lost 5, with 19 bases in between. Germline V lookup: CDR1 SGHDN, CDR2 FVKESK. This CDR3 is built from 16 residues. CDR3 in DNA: TGTGCCAGCAGCTTTTATCCGGGGGGCCGAAACAATGAGCAGTTCTTC. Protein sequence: CASSFYPGGRNNEQFF.

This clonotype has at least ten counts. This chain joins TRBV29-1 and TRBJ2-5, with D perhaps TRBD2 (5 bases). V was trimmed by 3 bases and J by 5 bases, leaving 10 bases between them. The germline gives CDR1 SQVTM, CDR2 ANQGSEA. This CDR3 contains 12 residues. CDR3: CSVEGIAETQYF. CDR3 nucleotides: TGCAGCGTTGAGGGTATAGCGGAGACCCAGTACTTC.

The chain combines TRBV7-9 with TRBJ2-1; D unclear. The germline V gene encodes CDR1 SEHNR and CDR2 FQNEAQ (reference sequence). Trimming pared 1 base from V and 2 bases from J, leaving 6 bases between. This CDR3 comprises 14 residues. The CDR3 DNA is TGTGCCAGCAGCTTAGTCTTACCCTACAATGAGCAGTTCTTC. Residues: CASSLVLPYNEQFF.

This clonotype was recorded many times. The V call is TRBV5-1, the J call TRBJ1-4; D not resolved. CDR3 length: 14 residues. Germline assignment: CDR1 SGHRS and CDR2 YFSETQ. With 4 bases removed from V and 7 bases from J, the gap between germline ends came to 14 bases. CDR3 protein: CASSLGERGEKLFF. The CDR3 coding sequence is TGCGCCAGCAGCCTGGGAGAACGGGGTGAAAAACTGTTTTTT.

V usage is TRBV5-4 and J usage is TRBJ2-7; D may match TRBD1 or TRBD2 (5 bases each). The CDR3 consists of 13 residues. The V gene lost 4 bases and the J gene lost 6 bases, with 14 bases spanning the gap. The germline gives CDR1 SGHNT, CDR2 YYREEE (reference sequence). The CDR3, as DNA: TGTGCCAGCAGCCGGGACGCCCTCGGCGAGCAGTACTTC. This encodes CASSRDALGEQYF.

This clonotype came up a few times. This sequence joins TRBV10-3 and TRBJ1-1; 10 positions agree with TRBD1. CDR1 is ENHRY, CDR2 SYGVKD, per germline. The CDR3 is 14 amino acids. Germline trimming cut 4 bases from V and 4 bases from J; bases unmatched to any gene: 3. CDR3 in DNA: TGTGCCATCAGTGCCGGGACAGGGGTCACTGAAGCTTTCTTT. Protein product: CAISAGTGVTEAFF.

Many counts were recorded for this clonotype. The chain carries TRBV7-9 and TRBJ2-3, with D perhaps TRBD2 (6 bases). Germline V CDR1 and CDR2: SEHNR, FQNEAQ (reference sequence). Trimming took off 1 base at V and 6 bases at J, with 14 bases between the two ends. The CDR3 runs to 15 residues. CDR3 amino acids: CASSLGATSSDTQYF. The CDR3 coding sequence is TGTGCCAGCAGCTTAGGTGCGACTAGTTCTGATACGCAGTATTTT.

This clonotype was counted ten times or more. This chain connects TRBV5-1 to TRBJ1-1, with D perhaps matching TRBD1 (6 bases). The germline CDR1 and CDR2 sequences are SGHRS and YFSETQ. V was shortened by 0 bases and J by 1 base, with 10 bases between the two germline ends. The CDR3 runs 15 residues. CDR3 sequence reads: CASSLEAGANTEAFF. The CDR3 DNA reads TGCGCCAGCAGCTTGGAGGCAGGGGCGAACACTGAAGCTTTCTTT.

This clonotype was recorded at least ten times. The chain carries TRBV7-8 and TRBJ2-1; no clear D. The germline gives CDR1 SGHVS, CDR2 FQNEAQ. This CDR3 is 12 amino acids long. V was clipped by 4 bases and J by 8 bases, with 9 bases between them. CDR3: CASSSGPDEQFF. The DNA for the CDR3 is TGTGCCAGCAGCTCTGGACCGGATGAGCAGTTCTTC. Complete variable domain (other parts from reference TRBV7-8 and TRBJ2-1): GAGVSQSPRYKVAKRGQDVALRCDPISGHVSLFWYQQALGQGPEFLTYFQNEAQLDKSGLPSDRFFAERPEGSVSTLKIQRTQQEDSAVYLCASSSGPDEQFFGPGTRLTVL.

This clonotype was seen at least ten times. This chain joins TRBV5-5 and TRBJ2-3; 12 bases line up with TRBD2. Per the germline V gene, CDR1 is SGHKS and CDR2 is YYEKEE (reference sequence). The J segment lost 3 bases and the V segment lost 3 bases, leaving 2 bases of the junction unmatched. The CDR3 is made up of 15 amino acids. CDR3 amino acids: CASSYGLAGTDTQYF. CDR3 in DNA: TGTGCCAGCAGCTACGGACTAGCGGGAACAGATACGCAGTATTTT.

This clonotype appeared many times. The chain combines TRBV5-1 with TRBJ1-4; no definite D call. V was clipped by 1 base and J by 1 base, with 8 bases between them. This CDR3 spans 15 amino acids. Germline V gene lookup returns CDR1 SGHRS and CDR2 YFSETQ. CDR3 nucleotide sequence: TGCGCCAGCAGCTTGCGTCTGGGAACTAATGAAAAACTGTTTTTT. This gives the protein CASSLRLGTNEKLFF.

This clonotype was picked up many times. The CDR3 nucleotides read TGTGCCAGCAGCCCAATAGGGTGGAGGACGAACACTGAAGCTTTCTTT. Translation gives CASSPIGWRTNTEAFF. This sequence joins TRBV28 and TRBJ1-1, with D unresolved. The germline gives CDR1 MDHEN, CDR2 SYDVKM. V was trimmed by 6 bases and J by 1 base, leaving 18 bases between them. CDR3 length: 16 amino acids.

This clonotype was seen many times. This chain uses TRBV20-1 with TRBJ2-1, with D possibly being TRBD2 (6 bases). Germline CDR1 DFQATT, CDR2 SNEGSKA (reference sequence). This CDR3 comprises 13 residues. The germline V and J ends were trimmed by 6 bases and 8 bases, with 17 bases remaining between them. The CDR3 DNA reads TGCAGTGCCGAAACTAGCCCGACCGATGAGCAGTTCTTC. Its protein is CSAETSPTDEQFF.

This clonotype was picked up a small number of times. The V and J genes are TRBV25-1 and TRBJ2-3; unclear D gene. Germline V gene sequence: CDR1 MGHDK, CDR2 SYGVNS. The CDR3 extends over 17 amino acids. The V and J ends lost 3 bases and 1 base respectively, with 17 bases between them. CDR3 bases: TGTGCCAGCAGTGATGCATTTTCAGCGAGAGGCACAGATACGCAGTATTTT. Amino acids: CASSDAFSARGTDTQYF.

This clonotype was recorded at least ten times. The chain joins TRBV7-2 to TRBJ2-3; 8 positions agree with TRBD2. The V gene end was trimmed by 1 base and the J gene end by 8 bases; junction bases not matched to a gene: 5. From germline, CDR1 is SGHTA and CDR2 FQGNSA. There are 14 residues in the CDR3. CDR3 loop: CASSLVSGASTQYF. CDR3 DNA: TGTGCCAGCAGCTTAGTTAGCGGGGCCAGTACGCAGTATTTT. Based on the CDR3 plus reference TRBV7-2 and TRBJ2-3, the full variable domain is GAGVSQSPSNKVTEKGKDVELRCDPISGHTALYWYRQSLGQGLEFLIYFQGNSAPDKSGLPSDRFSAERTGGSVSTLTIQRTQQEDSAVYLCASSLVSGASTQYFGPGTRLTVL.

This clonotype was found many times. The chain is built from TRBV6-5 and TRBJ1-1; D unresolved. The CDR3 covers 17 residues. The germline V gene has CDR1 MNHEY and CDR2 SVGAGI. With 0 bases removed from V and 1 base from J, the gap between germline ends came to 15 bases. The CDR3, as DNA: TGTGCCAGCAGTTACTCGATCGGAATCAAAAGGAACACTGAAGCTTTCTTT. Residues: CASSYSIGIKRNTEAFF.

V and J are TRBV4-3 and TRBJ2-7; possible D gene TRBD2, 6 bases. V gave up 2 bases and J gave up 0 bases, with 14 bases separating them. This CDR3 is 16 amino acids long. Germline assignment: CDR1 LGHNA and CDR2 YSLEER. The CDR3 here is CASSQILADSSYEQYF. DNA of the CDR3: TGCGCCAGCAGCCAAATACTAGCTGATAGCTCCTACGAGCAGTACTTC.

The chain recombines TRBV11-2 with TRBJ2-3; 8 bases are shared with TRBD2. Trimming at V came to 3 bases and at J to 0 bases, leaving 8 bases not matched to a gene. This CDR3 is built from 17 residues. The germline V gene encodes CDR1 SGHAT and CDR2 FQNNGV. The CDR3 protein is CASSFPGGGLSTDTQYF. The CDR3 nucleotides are TGTGCCAGCAGCTTCCCGGGAGGGGGTCTTAGCACAGATACGCAGTATTTT.

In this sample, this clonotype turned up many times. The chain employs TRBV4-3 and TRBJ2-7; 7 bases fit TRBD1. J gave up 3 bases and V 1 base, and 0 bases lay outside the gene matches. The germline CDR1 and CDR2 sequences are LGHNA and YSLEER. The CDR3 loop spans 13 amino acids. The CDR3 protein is CASSQGTGYEQYF. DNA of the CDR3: TGCGCCAGCAGCCAAGGGACAGGCTACGAGCAGTACTTC.

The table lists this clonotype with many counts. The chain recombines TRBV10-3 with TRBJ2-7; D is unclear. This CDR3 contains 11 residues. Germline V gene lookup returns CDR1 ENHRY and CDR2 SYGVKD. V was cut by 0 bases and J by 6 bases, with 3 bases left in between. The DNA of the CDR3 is TGTGCCATCAGTGAGTCGGCCGAGCAGTACTTC. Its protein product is CAISESAEQYF.